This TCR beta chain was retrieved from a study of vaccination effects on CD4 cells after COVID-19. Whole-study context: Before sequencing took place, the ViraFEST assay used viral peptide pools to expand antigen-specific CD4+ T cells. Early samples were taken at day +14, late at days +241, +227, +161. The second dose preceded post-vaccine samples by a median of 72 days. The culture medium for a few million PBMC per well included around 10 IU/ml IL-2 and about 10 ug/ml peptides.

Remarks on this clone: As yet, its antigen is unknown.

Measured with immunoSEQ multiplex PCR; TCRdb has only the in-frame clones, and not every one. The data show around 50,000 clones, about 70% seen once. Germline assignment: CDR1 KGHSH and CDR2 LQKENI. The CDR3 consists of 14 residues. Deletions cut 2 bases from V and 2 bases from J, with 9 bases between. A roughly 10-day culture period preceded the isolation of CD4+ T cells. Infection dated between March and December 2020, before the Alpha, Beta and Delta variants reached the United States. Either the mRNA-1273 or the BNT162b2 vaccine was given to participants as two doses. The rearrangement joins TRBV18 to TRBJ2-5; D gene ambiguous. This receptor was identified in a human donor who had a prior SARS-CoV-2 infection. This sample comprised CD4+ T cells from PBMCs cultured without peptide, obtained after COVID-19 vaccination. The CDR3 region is CASSPTTIQETQYF. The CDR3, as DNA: TGTGCCAGCTCACCAACAACTATACAAGAGACCCAGTACTTC.